This entry lists 22 T cell receptor beta chains sequenced from one sample in a study of technical replicates of blood from a few donors. Produced via immunoSEQ multiplex PCR; TCRdb's table is partial and in-frame only. The table records tens of thousands of clones, over 90% of them present only once. Sequencing was performed on T cells isolated from PBMCs. The source of these receptors is a human donor in good health.

The rearrangement uses TRBV27 and TRBJ2-7; 10 bases map to TRBD1. Trimming removed 3 bases from V and 3 bases from J; junction bases left unmatched: 5. Germline V gene lookup returns CDR1 MNHEY and CDR2 SMNVEV (reference sequence). The CDR3 sequence is 15 residues long. The CDR3 DNA reads TGTGCCAGCAGTTTCGGGGGGACAGGGGTCTACGAGCAGTACTTC. Translating gives CASSFGGTGVYEQYF.

This rearrangement joins TRBV5-6 to TRBJ1-1; unclear D gene. V shed 1 base and J shed 7 bases, with 11 bases lying between them. Germline CDR1 reads SGHDT; CDR2 reads YYEEEE. The CDR3 loop spans 13 amino acids. The chain's CDR3 is CASSLWLAVEAFF. As DNA, the CDR3 is TGTGCCAGCAGCTTGTGGTTGGCTGTTGAAGCTTTCTTT.

The V and J genes are TRBV15 and TRBJ1-5, with D possibly TRBD1 on 6 matching bases. Trimming pared 5 bases from V and 4 bases from J, leaving 15 bases between. The CDR3 contains 15 residues. The germline CDR1 and CDR2 sequences are LNHNV and YYDKDF (reference sequence). DNA for the CDR3: TGTGCCACCAGCGTTACGGGGACATATAATCAGCCCCAGCATTTT. It is translated as CATSVTGTYNQPQHF.

The chain links TRBV2 to TRBJ2-1, with D unclear. The V end lost 9 bases, the J end lost 7 bases, and 7 bases lay between the germline ends. The CDR3 runs to 10 residues. Germline V gene data show CDR1 as SNHLY and CDR2 as FYNNEI. The CDR3 loop reads CARASNEQFF. Written as DNA, the CDR3 is TGTGCCAGGGCCTCAAATGAGCAGTTCTTC.

This chain joins TRBV6-4 and TRBJ2-2; D might be TRBD2 (5 bases). CDR1 is MRHNA, CDR2 SNTAGT, per germline. V was shortened by 2 bases and J by 4 bases, with 8 bases between the two germline ends. This CDR3 is built from 14 residues. The CDR3 nucleotides are TGTGCCAGCAGTGACGGCGGGCCCACCGGGGAGCTGTTTTTT. Amino acid sequence: CASSDGGPTGELFF.

V is TRBV11-2 and J is TRBJ2-7; 7 positions agree with TRBD1. The germline V gene encodes CDR1 SGHAT and CDR2 FQNNGV. The V segment lost 0 bases and the J segment 4 bases; nucleotides outside the gene matches: 6. The CDR3 has 15 residues. The CDR3, as DNA: TGTGCCAGCAGCTTAGATCGGCAGGGGGTATACGAGCAGTACTTC. Residues: CASSLDRQGVYEQYF.

This clone was recorded once. The chain employs TRBV5-1 and TRBJ2-1, with a possible D match to TRBD2 (5 bases). This CDR3 region has 16 residues. With 5 bases removed from V and 0 bases from J, the gap between germline ends came to 15 bases. The germline V gene has CDR1 SGHRS and CDR2 YFSETQ. The CDR3 is CASSLHGGYSYNEQFF. CDR3 nucleotides: TGCGCCAGCAGTCTTCACGGCGGGTACTCCTACAATGAGCAGTTCTTC.

The V call is TRBV19, the J call TRBJ1-5; no firm D call. Germline V gene lookup returns CDR1 LNHDA and CDR2 SQIVND (reference sequence). V dropped 2 bases and J dropped 8 bases, with 16 bases sitting between them. CDR3 length equals 15 residues. The CDR3 coding sequence is TGTGCCAGTAGTATAAGGAGAGAGGTGAGGGAGCCCCAGCATTTT. It encodes CASSIRREVREPQHF.

The chain links TRBV7-9 to TRBJ2-7; weak D call: TRBD2 (5 bases). This CDR3 spans 15 amino acids. Germline V gene sequence: CDR1 SEHNR, CDR2 FQNEAQ (reference sequence). V lost 0 bases and J lost 4, with 13 bases in between. The CDR3 sequence is CASSLAVVSAYEQYF. CDR3 in DNA: TGTGCCAGCAGCTTAGCTGTGGTTAGCGCTTACGAGCAGTACTTC. The full variable domain, its missing parts supplied by reference TRBV7-9 and TRBJ2-7, is DTGVSQNPRHKITKRGQNVTFRCDPISEHNRLYWYRQTLGQGPEFLTYFQNEAQLEKSRLLSDRFSAERPKGSFSTLEIQRTEQGDSAMYLCASSLAVVSAYEQYFGPGTRLTVT.

The chain uses TRBV19 and TRBJ1-2, with 7 bases aligning to TRBD1. The trim removed 8 bases at V and 0 bases at J, leaving 6 bases unmatched. Germline values: CDR1 LNHDA, CDR2 SQIVND (reference sequence). The CDR3 has 14 amino acids. The CDR3 coding sequence is TGTGCCAGTGGAACCCAGGGGGCTAACTATGGCTACACCTTC. Residues: CASGTQGANYGYTF.

This clone appeared once. The chain is built from TRBV7-6 and TRBJ2-2; TRBD1 might be the D (5 bases). V shed 1 base and J shed 4 bases, with 13 bases lying between them. From germline, CDR1 is SGHVS and CDR2 FNYEAQ. The CDR3 is made up of 16 amino acids. The CDR3: CASSLEGRVVTGELFF. CDR3 bases: TGTGCCAGCAGCTTAGAGGGCAGGGTGGTCACCGGGGAGCTGTTTTTT.

This clone was picked up one time. The chain uses TRBV4-2 and TRBJ2-7; D possibly corresponds to TRBD2 (6 bases). CDR1 is LGHNA, CDR2 YNFKEQ, per germline. Trimming took off 2 bases at V and 1 base at J, with 12 bases between the two ends. This CDR3 is 15 amino acids long. The CDR3 loop is CASSQRAGRSYEQYF. CDR3 nucleotide sequence: TGTGCCAGCAGCCAACGGGCGGGGAGATCCTACGAGCAGTACTTC.

This sequence joins TRBV2 and TRBJ2-1; TRBD2 agrees at 7 bases. Trimming at V came to 0 bases and at J to 3 bases, leaving 2 bases not matched to a gene. The CDR3 spans 15 residues. The germline V gene has CDR1 SNHLY and CDR2 FYNNEI. CDR3: CASSEAASGYNEQFF. The CDR3 DNA reads as TGTGCCAGCAGTGAAGCGGCTAGCGGCTACAATGAGCAGTTCTTC.

CDR3 amino acids: CASSLQGTSYEQYF. The CDR3 DNA reads as TGTGCCAGCAGCCTACAGGGTACTTCCTACGAGCAGTACTTC. The chain carries TRBV6-1 and TRBJ2-7; D is perhaps TRBD1 (6 bases). The germline V gene has CDR1 MNHNS and CDR2 SASEGT. This CDR3 is built from 14 residues. With 6 bases removed from V and 1 base from J, the gap between germline ends came to 13 bases.

CDR3 region: CASSPTGTGGYEQYF. CDR3 DNA sequence: TGTGCCAGCTCACCGACCGGGACAGGGGGCTACGAGCAGTACTTC. The chain uses TRBV18 and TRBJ2-7; 11 bases align to TRBD1. Unmatched junction bases numbered 4, after V lost 3 bases and J lost 3 bases. This CDR3 region has 15 residues. Germline V lookup: CDR1 KGHSH, CDR2 LQKENI. The full variable domain, rest sourced from reference TRBV18 and TRBJ2-7, is NAGVMQNPRHLVRRRGQEARLRCSPMKGHSHVYWYRQLPEEGLKFMVYLQKENIIDESGMPKERFSAEFPKEGPSILRIQQVVRGDSAAYFCASSPTGTGGYEQYFGPGTRLTVT.

The genes are TRBV9 and TRBJ1-1, with 8 bases matching TRBD1. The CDR3 runs 14 residues. Germline V gives CDR1 SGDLS, CDR2 YYNGEE. After removal of 0 bases from V and 7 bases from J, the junction contained 5 bases not matched to a gene. The CDR3 DNA reads TGTGCCAGCAGCGTAGCCGGGACAGGAGTTGAAGCTTTCTTT. This encodes CASSVAGTGVEAFF.

The genes are TRBV10-1 and TRBJ1-1; a possible D gene is TRBD1 (5 bases). The CDR3 runs 12 residues. The germline gives CDR1 WNHNN, CDR2 SYGVQD (reference sequence). V was trimmed by 8 bases and J by 11 bases, leaving 18 bases between them. The CDR3 region has the DNA TGCGCCAGCGGAATCCCAGGCGGGGGGGCTTTCTTT. Protein product: CASGIPGGGAFF.

CDR3 bases: TGTGCCAGCAGTGAAGCCACAGCTCTCTCCTACGAGCAGTACTTC. This encodes CASSEATALSYEQYF. The chain has TRBV2 and TRBJ2-7; D gene ambiguous. Looked up from germline, CDR1 is SNHLY and CDR2 is FYNNEI. Trimming pared 0 bases from V and 0 bases from J, leaving 9 bases between. The CDR3 is 15 amino acids.

V is TRBV19 and J is TRBJ2-3; a possible D gene is TRBD2 (6 bases). Trimming pared 4 bases from V and 1 base from J, leaving 12 bases between. From germline, CDR1 is LNHDA and CDR2 SQIVND (reference sequence). The CDR3 consists of 15 residues. CDR3 nucleotide sequence: TGTGCCAGTAGTACCCTGGGGGGAGGCACAGATACGCAGTATTTT. It codes for CASSTLGGGTDTQYF.

The chain uses TRBV30 and TRBJ2-7; 8 bases agree with TRBD2. The V segment lost 4 bases and the J segment 0 bases; nucleotides outside the gene matches: 5. Per the germline V gene, CDR1 is GTSNPN and CDR2 is SVGIG (reference sequence). CDR3 size: 14 residues. In nucleotides, the CDR3 is TGTGCCTGGAAGGAGCGGGGGAGCTCCTACGAGCAGTACTTC. Residues: CAWKERGSSYEQYF.

This chain joins TRBV18 and TRBJ1-5; no reliable D call. Germline V gene sequence: CDR1 KGHSH, CDR2 LQKENI. Trimming took off 0 bases at V and 0 bases at J, with 15 bases between the two ends. The length of the CDR3 is 18 residues. The chain's CDR3 is CASSPPHPRPYSNQPQHF. The CDR3 coding sequence is TGTGCCAGCTCACCACCTCACCCTAGACCTTATAGCAATCAGCCCCAGCATTTT.

The chain employs TRBV5-1 and TRBJ2-7; a possible D gene is TRBD1 (7 bases). Trimming cost V 4 bases and J 5 bases, with 16 bases left between them. CDR3 length: 14 amino acids. Per germline, CDR1 SGHRS and CDR2 YFSETQ. CDR3 region: CASSIDRDFNEQYF. For the CDR3, the DNA is TGCGCCAGCAGCATCGACAGGGACTTTAACGAGCAGTACTTC.